This TCR beta chain derives from a study of control samples from healthy donors and cancer patients. Clones were sequenced by immunoSEQ multiplex PCR, and TCRdb holds only the in-frame ones, with some missing. The sample has 60,000 to 75,000 clones; under 85% are singletons. CDR3 size: 14 residues. V was pared by 7 bases and J by 8 bases, with 9 bases of the junction left unmatched. CDR1 and CDR2 from the germline V gene are MNHEY and SMNVEV (reference sequence). Material: blood. This clonotype was obtained from a man between 60 and 70 years old in good health. This sequence joins TRBV27 and TRBJ2-3; 10 bases agree with TRBD2. In nucleotides, the CDR3 is TGTGCCAGCATTGGTAGCGGGAGGACGACTACGCAGTATTTT. Translated, it gives CASIGSGRTTTQYF.